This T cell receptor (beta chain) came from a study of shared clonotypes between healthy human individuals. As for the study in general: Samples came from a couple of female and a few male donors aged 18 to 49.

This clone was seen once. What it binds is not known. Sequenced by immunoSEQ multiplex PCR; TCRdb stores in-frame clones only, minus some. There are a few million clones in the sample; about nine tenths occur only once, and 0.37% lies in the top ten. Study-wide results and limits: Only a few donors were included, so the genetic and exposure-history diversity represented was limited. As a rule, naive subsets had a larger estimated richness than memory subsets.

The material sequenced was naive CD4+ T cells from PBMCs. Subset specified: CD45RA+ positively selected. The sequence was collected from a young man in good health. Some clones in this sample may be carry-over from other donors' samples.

CDR3 residues: CASSRDSNTEAFF. The CDR3 DNA reads TGTGCCAGCAGCCGGGACAGTAACACTGAAGCTTTCTTT. V usage is TRBV27 and J usage is TRBJ1-1; 7 positions match TRBD1. Trimming took 6 bases from V and 2 from J; bases not matched to a gene: 3. This CDR3 spans 13 amino acids. CDR1 MNHEY and CDR2 SMNVEV come from the germline V gene (reference sequence).